A selection of T cell receptor beta chains follows, all from one sample in a study of PD-1 blockade in classical Hodgkin lymphoma. TCRdb's copy holds only in-frame clones and misses some; the assay was immunoSEQ multiplex PCR. In the table there are around 90,000 clones, roughly 78% of which are singletons. Material: peripheral blood mononuclear cells (PBMCs), obtained before the fourth cycle of nivolumab. Receptors originate from a human donor with classical Hodgkin lymphoma. CDR3s include the opening cysteine and the closing phenylalanine or tryptophan. The D gene is left open where the match is weak.

d_call: .
j_call: TRBJ2-2
v_call: TRBV7-7
cdr3_aa: CASSLSGAGTGELFF
cdr3_nt: TGTGCTAGCAGCTTATCAGGGGCGGGGACCGGGGAGCTGTTTTTT

d_call: .
j_call: TRBJ2-7
v_call: TRBV29-1
cdr3_aa: CSVELRDTYEQYF
cdr3_nt: TGCAGCGTTGAACTGCGGGACACCTACGAGCAGTACTTC

d_call: TRBD1
j_call: TRBJ2-7
v_call: TRBV29-1
cdr3_aa: CSVEDQMPRDRDYEQYF
cdr3_nt: TGCAGCGTTGAAGATCAGATGCCCCGGGACAGGGACTACGAGCAGTACTTC

d_call: TRBD1
j_call: TRBJ2-3
v_call: TRBV29-1
cdr3_aa: CSVVIRGSKDTQYF
cdr3_nt: TGCAGCGTTGTTATCAGGGGGAGCAAAGATACGCAGTATTTT

d_call: .
j_call: TRBJ2-3
v_call: TRBV6-1
cdr3_aa: CASRRSTDTQYF
cdr3_nt: TGTGCCAGCAGACGGAGCACAGATACGCAGTATTTT

d_call: TRBD1
j_call: TRBJ1-1
v_call: TRBV6-6
cdr3_aa: CASSLQGVTEAFF
cdr3_nt: TGTGCCAGCAGTTTACAGGGGGTGACTGAAGCTTTCTTT

d_call: TRBD1
j_call: TRBJ1-2
v_call: TRBV2
cdr3_aa: CASRGEGAGGYTF
cdr3_nt: TGTGCCAGCAGAGGAGAGGGGGCGGGTGGCTACACCTTC

d_call: TRBD1
j_call: TRBJ2-1
v_call: TRBV9
cdr3_aa: CASSVGSQGSYNEQFF
cdr3_nt: TGTGCCAGCAGCGTAGGGTCACAGGGGTCCTACAATGAGCAGTTCTTC

d_call: .
j_call: TRBJ1-4
v_call: TRBV29-1
cdr3_aa: CSVGRRGLGEKLFF
cdr3_nt: TGCAGCGTAGGAAGGAGGGGACTCGGGGAAAAACTGTTTTTT

d_call: .
j_call: TRBJ2-7
v_call: TRBV5-6
cdr3_aa: CASSLNFEQYF
cdr3_nt: TGTGCCAGCAGCTTGAATTTCGAGCAGTACTTC

d_call: TRBD1
j_call: TRBJ2-7
v_call: TRBV2
cdr3_aa: CATISGQSSYEQYF
cdr3_nt: TGTGCCACCATCTCGGGACAGAGCTCCTACGAGCAGTACTTC

d_call: TRBD2
j_call: TRBJ2-2
v_call: TRBV9
cdr3_aa: CASSAGLAGGMGELFF
cdr3_nt: TGTGCCAGCAGCGCGGGACTAGCGGGAGGAATGGGGGAGCTGTTTTTT

d_call: .
j_call: TRBJ2-3
v_call: TRBV29-1
cdr3_aa: CSAWASATDTQYF
cdr3_nt: TGCAGCGCTTGGGCTAGCGCCACAGATACGCAGTATTTT

d_call: .
j_call: TRBJ2-3
v_call: TRBV28
cdr3_aa: CASSRDTIDTQYF
cdr3_nt: TGTGCCAGCAGCAGGGACACCATCGATACGCAGTATTTT